Detailed here is one T cell receptor beta chain. Its antigen is as yet unknown. Germline V gene sequence: CDR1 MGHRA, CDR2 YSYEKL. The CDR3 consists of 17 residues. J was trimmed by 4 bases and V by 4 bases; bases with no gene match: 8. A sample-barcoded 5' primer and a J-beta primer mix were used in a second PCR of about 6 to 11 cycles. TCRdb itself ran the 5' RACE reads through MiXCR, one entry per CDR3 protein. Of about 1.4 million distinct CDR3 sequences listed, 59% are singletons. This sample stems from a study of blood T cells in healthy people across ages. Study results and caveats: Naive CD4+ cells and diversity were both higher in long-lived donors than in aged donors. PBMCs that were unsorted prevented a conclusive naive versus antigen-experienced comparison.

The sample taken for sequencing was blood. The chain is built from TRBV4-1 and TRBJ2-5; 14 bases are shared with TRBD2. This clonotype was sampled from a man aged 18-30 years in good health. CDR3: CASSPRGTSGSRETQYF. CDR3 nucleotide sequence: TGCGCCAGCAGCCCCCGTGGGACTAGCGGGAGCCGAGAGACCCAGTACTTC.